This passage covers 20 T cell receptor beta chains from one sample sequenced in a study of blood T cell repertoires in COVID-19. Profiling relied on immunoSEQ multiplex PCR, and the TCRdb table lists in-frame clones only, not all of them. In the table there are tens of thousands of clones, approximately 88% of which are singletons. Sample: peripheral blood. These receptors all stem from a human donor in a cohort sampled during active COVID-19.

This sequence joins TRBV19 and TRBJ1-2, with D possibly matching TRBD1 (5 bases). The V gene's germline CDR1 is LNHDA and CDR2 SQIVND (reference sequence). The CDR3 runs 16 residues. Trimming stripped 5 bases from V and 1 base from J, with 17 bases between. CDR3 residues: CASSAGVPDINYGYTF. CDR3 nucleotides: TGTGCCAGTAGTGCGGGGGTTCCCGATATTAACTATGGCTACACCTTC. Variable domain in full (rest from reference TRBV19 and TRBJ1-2): DGGITQSPKYLFRKEGQNVTLSCEQNLNHDAMYWYRQDPGQGLRLIYYSQIVNDFQKGDIAEGYSVSREKKESFPLTVTSAQKNPTAFYLCASSAGVPDINYGYTFGSGTRLTVV.

The J gene is TRBJ2-5, the V gene TRBV3-1 (or the pseudogene TRBV3-2), with 7 bases identical to TRBD1. This CDR3 comprises 15 residues. Trimming cost V 1 base and J 3 bases; bases outside gene matches: 5. Germline CDR1 and CDR2: LGHDT and YNNKEL (reference sequence). CDR3: CASSQGGQRKETQYF. The CDR3 DNA sequence: TGTGCCAGCAGCCAAGGGGGACAGAGAAAAGAGACCCAGTACTTC.

The CDR3 nucleotides are TGTGCCAGCAGTGAAGGACAGGGGGCCTATGGCTACACCTTC. This encodes CASSEGQGAYGYTF. This chain uses TRBV6-1 with TRBJ1-2, with 10 bases identical to TRBD1. Germline CDR1 reads MNHNS; CDR2 reads SASEGT. The CDR3 totals 14 residues. With V trimmed by 1 base and J by 4 bases, 0 bases remained unmatched.

This sequence joins TRBV18 and TRBJ2-7; tentative D call: TRBD2 (5 bases). From germline, CDR1 is KGHSH and CDR2 LQKENI. This CDR3 has 12 residues. Trimming took off 1 base at V and 6 bases at J, with 7 bases between the two ends. CDR3 protein: CASSPLEGEQYF. The CDR3 nucleotides are TGTGCCAGCTCACCACTCGAGGGCGAGCAGTACTTC. Full variable domain (outside the CDR3, taken from reference TRBV18 and TRBJ2-7): NAGVMQNPRHLVRRRGQEARLRCSPMKGHSHVYWYRQLPEEGLKFMVYLQKENIIDESGMPKERFSAEFPKEGPSILRIQQVVRGDSAAYFCASSPLEGEQYFGPGTRLTVT.

CDR3 loop: CALTSGGIEQYF. CDR3 sequence (DNA): TGTGCCCTAACTAGCGGGGGTATAGAGCAGTACTTC. V usage is TRBV2 and J usage is TRBJ2-7, with 11 positions matching TRBD2. The CDR3 contains 12 residues. Germline CDR1 reads SNHLY; CDR2 reads FYNNEI. Unmatched junction bases numbered 7, after V lost 11 bases and J lost 7 bases.

This clone was picked up a small number of times. V is TRBV5-6 and J is TRBJ2-1; D remains unclear. V lost 0 bases and J 7 bases, leaving 11 bases between the germline ends. There are 14 residues in the CDR3. CDR1 and CDR2 (germline): SGHDT, YYEEEE. CDR3 bases: TGTGCCAGCAGCTTGGCCCGGTTTAAGAATGAGCAGTTCTTC. It encodes CASSLARFKNEQFF. Drawing the rest from reference TRBV5-6 and TRBJ2-1, the complete variable domain is DAGVTQSPTHLIKTRGQQVTLRCSPKSGHDTVSWYQQALGQGPQFIFQYYEEEERQRGNFPDRFSGHQFPNYSSELNVNALLLGDSALYLCASSLARFKNEQFFGPGTRLTVL.

V gene TRBV7-2 combines with J gene TRBJ1-4; D perhaps matches TRBD1 (6 bases). The CDR3 is 14 residues long. Trimming cost V 5 bases and J 5 bases, with 12 bases left between them. Germline CDR1 and CDR2: SGHTA and FQGNSA. CDR3 sequence reads: CASSPTGLNEKLFF. In DNA form, the CDR3 reads TGTGCCAGCAGCCCTACAGGGCTCAATGAAAAACTGTTTTTT. The entire variable domain, with the rest obtained from reference TRBV7-2 and TRBJ1-4, is as follows: GAGVSQSPSNKVTEKGKDVELRCDPISGHTALYWYRQSLGQGLEFLIYFQGNSAPDKSGLPSDRFSAERTGGSVSTLTIQRTQQEDSAVYLCASSPTGLNEKLFFGSGTQLSVL.

V and J are TRBV7-9 and TRBJ1-2; D gene uncertain. Germline lookup yields CDR1 SEHNR and CDR2 FQNEAQ (reference sequence). V gave up 0 bases and J gave up 8 bases, with 10 bases separating them. The CDR3 consists of 13 residues. The CDR3 nucleotides are TGTGCCAGCAGCTTAGCGGCAGAGGGAGGCTACACCTTC. Translation gives CASSLAAEGGYTF.

As DNA, the CDR3 is TGTGCCAGTAGTATCCCAGGCCGCTGGGATACGCAGTATTTT. Amino acids: CASSIPGRWDTQYF. V usage is TRBV19 and J usage is TRBJ2-3; D remains unclear. Looked up from germline, CDR1 is LNHDA and CDR2 is SQIVND (reference sequence). The CDR3 loop spans 14 amino acids. V lost 3 bases, J lost 6 bases, and 13 bases lay in between.

The chain employs TRBV6-5 and TRBJ1-6, with 10 positions matching TRBD1. Germline V gene lookup returns CDR1 MNHEY and CDR2 SVGAGI. V lost 4 bases to trimming and J lost 10 bases; unmatched junction nucleotides: 7. The CDR3 runs 15 residues. CDR3 sequence reads: CASSFSGTGVSPLHF. The CDR3 bases are TGTGCCAGCAGTTTCTCCGGGACAGGGGTATCACCCCTCCACTTT.

The J gene is TRBJ2-5, the V gene TRBV11-2; D unresolved. V shed 6 bases and J shed 4 bases, with 24 bases lying between them. Germline V gene lookup returns CDR1 SGHAT and CDR2 FQNNGV. The CDR3 consists of 17 residues. The CDR3 here is CASSKLQGSPPRETQYF. The DNA for the CDR3 is TGTGCCAGCAGTAAGCTTCAAGGTAGCCCCCCGAGAGAGACCCAGTACTTC. Combining the CDR3 with reference TRBV11-2 and TRBJ2-5 gives the whole variable domain EAGVAQSPRYKIIEKRQSVAFWCNPISGHATLYWYQQILGQGPKLLIQFQNNGVVDDSQLPKDRFSAERLKGVDSTLKIQPAKLEDSAVYLCASSKLQGSPPRETQYFGPGTRLLVL.

The V gene is TRBV15, the J gene TRBJ2-7; possibly TRBD2 for D (6 bases). Looked up from germline, CDR1 is LNHNV and CDR2 is YYDKDF (reference sequence). V was shortened by 5 bases and J by 4 bases, with 21 bases between the two germline ends. This CDR3 spans 16 amino acids. The CDR3: CATSPGEGTFHYEQYF. The CDR3 region has the DNA TGTGCCACCAGCCCCGGGGAAGGGACTTTTCATTACGAGCAGTACTTC.

This clone was counted a single time. The CDR3 DNA reads TGTGCCAGCAGCCAAGGTTTAACCGGGACTAGCACAGATACGCAGTATTTT. This sequence encodes CASSQGLTGTSTDTQYF. J is TRBJ2-3 and V is TRBV4-2; D is possibly TRBD2 (6 bases). This CDR3 comprises 17 residues. Germline lookup yields CDR1 LGHNA and CDR2 YNFKEQ. V lost 1 base to trimming and J lost 0 bases, with 14 bases between them.

The rearrangement joins TRBV18 to TRBJ2-5; 10 positions match TRBD1. Germline V gene lookup returns CDR1 KGHSH and CDR2 LQKENI. J gave up 4 bases and V 0 bases, and 2 bases lay outside the gene matches. CDR3 length equals 15 residues. This chain's CDR3 is CASSPPDRGGETQYF. CDR3 nucleotides: TGTGCCAGCTCACCACCGGACAGGGGGGGAGAGACCCAGTACTTC.

This clone has just one count. This sequence joins TRBV11-2 and TRBJ1-2, with unresolved D. This CDR3 spans 17 amino acids. With 0 bases removed from V and 0 bases from J, the gap between germline ends came to 14 bases. Germline V gene sequence: CDR1 SGHAT, CDR2 FQNNGV. The CDR3 spells CASSLDFATETNYGYTF. As DNA, the CDR3 is TGTGCCAGCAGCTTAGATTTCGCAACAGAGACTAACTATGGCTACACCTTC.

This chain links TRBV12-3 or TRBV12-4 with TRBJ2-4; no clear D gene. The germline V and J ends were trimmed by 6 bases and 5 bases, with 11 bases remaining between them. This CDR3 region has 13 residues. The DNA for the CDR3 is TGTGCCAGCAGCCCCGTTCAGGAAAACATTCAGTACTTC. Translated, it gives CASSPVQENIQYF.

V gene TRBV4-1 combines with J gene TRBJ2-1, with 9 bases that match TRBD2. CDR3 length: 17 amino acids. Germline V gene lookup returns CDR1 MGHRA and CDR2 YSYEKL. The V and J ends lost 0 bases and 7 bases, in that order; junction bases with no gene match: 10. The DNA of the CDR3 is TGCGCCAGCAGCCAAGATATCGCGGGAGGGCCGGGTAATGAGCAGTTCTTC. Translated: CASSQDIAGGPGNEQFF.

In its sample, this clone was seen once. Here the CDR3 DNA reads TGTGCCAGCGGTCTAGGGGGTCGCACAGATACGCAGTATTTT. It codes for CASGLGGRTDTQYF. The chain has TRBV7-3 and TRBJ2-3; weak D call: TRBD1 (6 bases). The germline gives CDR1 SGHTA, CDR2 FQGTGA. V lost 8 bases, J lost 1 base, and 13 bases lay in between. The CDR3 consists of 14 residues.

This chain joins TRBV19 and TRBJ2-3; 8 bases line up with TRBD2. CDR3 size: 16 residues. Looked up from germline, CDR1 is LNHDA and CDR2 is SQIVND (reference sequence). V was clipped by 3 bases and J by 2 bases; unmatched bases: 7. CDR3 region: CASSILAGGDTDTQYF. CDR3 DNA: TGTGCCAGTAGTATCTTGGCGGGGGGCGACACAGATACGCAGTATTTT.

V usage is TRBV3-1 (or the pseudogene TRBV3-2) and J usage is TRBJ1-6; D possibly corresponds to TRBD1 (6 bases). The CDR3 totals 13 residues. Between the trimmed V and J ends, which lost 5 bases and 7 bases, there was a span of 9 bases. CDR1 and CDR2 from the germline V gene are LGHDT and YNNKEL (reference sequence). The CDR3 here is CASSNTGNSPLHF. CDR3 in DNA: TGTGCCAGCAGCAACACAGGGAATTCACCCCTCCACTTT.